The rows below give T cell receptor beta chains drawn from one sample of a study of shared clonotypes between healthy human individuals. The assay was immunoSEQ multiplex PCR, and TCRdb's table has in-frame clones only and misses some. The table records about 1 million clones, about 75% of them present only once. Sequencing was done on a sample of memory CD4+ T cells sorted from blood. The receptor source for this set is a man aged 18 to 30 in good health. CDR3s include the opening cysteine and the closing phenylalanine or tryptophan. D genes are given only for firm matches. Not all rows give a size; the values are once, few, many and, for expanded clones, a class.

d_call | clone_size | j_call | v_call | cdr3_aa | cdr3_nt
TRBD1 | NA | TRBJ1-6 | TRBV5-8 | CASSLGQGNSPLHF | TGTGCCAGCAGCTTGGGACAGGGGAATTCACCCCTCCACTTT
TRBD1 | NA | TRBJ1-3 | TRBV5-1 | CASSGGTVSGNTIYF | TGCGCCAGCAGCGGGGGGACAGTCTCTGGAAACACCATATATTTT
NA | NA | TRBJ2-3 | TRBV7-2 | CASSLALGGRDTQYF | TGTGCCAGCAGCTTAGCGCTCGGGGGACGGGATACGCAGTATTTT
TRBD2 | NA | TRBJ2-1 | TRBV2 | CASSEEDSGRGGNEQFF | TGTGCCAGCAGTGAAGAGGATAGCGGGAGGGGTGGGAATGAGCAGTTCTTC
NA | NA | TRBJ2-2 | TRBV6-5 | CASSGNRAPGELFF | TGTGCCAGCAGCGGTAACAGGGCCCCCGGGGAGCTGTTTTTT
NA | once | TRBJ2-3 | TRBV20-1 | CSARRGDTQYF | TGCAGTGCTAGGCGGGGCGATACGCAGTATTTT
NA | NA | TRBJ2-1 | TRBV7-3 | CASSSGATSYNEQFF | TGTGCCAGCAGCTCCGGGGCAACCTCCTACAATGAGCAGTTCTTC
NA | NA | TRBJ2-3 | TRBV11-3 | CASSLGGQADTQYF | TGTGCCAGCAGCTTAGGGGGCCAGGCAGATACGCAGTATTTT
NA | once | TRBJ1-5 | TRBV6-5 | CASSYVGQPQHF | TGTGCCAGCAGTTACGTAGGGCAGCCCCAGCATTTT
NA | NA | TRBJ2-3 | TRBV2 | CASSEALPTDTQYF | TGTGCCAGCAGTGAAGCGCTTCCCACAGATACGCAGTATTTT
TRBD1 | NA | TRBJ1-5 | TRBV2 | CASRRGRIQHF | TGTGCCAGCAGGAGGGGGCGGATCCAGCATTTT
TRBD1 | NA | TRBJ1-6 | TRBV30 | CAWSTGTGNNSPLHF | TGTGCCTGGAGTACCGGGACAGGGAATAATTCACCCCTCCACTTT
NA | NA | TRBJ1-1 | TRBV7-2 | CASTLYRDNTEAFF | TGTGCCAGCACCCTTTATCGGGACAACACTGAAGCTTTCTTT
NA | NA | TRBJ1-6 | TRBV28 | CASSLMGVPLHF | TGTGCCAGCAGTTTAATGGGGGTACCCCTCCACTTT
TRBD2 | NA | TRBJ2-7 | TRBV6-6 | CASGGGTQRHEQYF | TGTGCCAGCGGGGGGGGGACCCAAAGGCACGAGCAGTACTTC
TRBD2 | many | TRBJ2-3 | TRBV30 | CAWKRTGTSGIDTQYF | TGTGCCTGGAAAAGAACCGGGACTAGCGGGATAGATACGCAGTATTTT
NA | NA | TRBJ2-2 | TRBV7-8 | CASSLALGGSSGELFF | TGTGCCAGCAGCTTAGCCCTGGGCGGCAGTTCCGGGGAGCTGTTTTTT
NA | NA | TRBJ2-3 | TRBV7-2 | CASSRVGVRTDTQYF | TGTGCCAGCAGCCGGGTGGGAGTTCGGACAGATACGCAGTATTTT
NA | once | TRBJ2-4 | TRBV6-6 | CASSRDSASNIQYF | TGTGCCAGCAGCCGCGACTCTGCATCAAACATTCAGTACTTC
NA | NA | TRBJ2-2 | TRBV19 | CASTVAGGGELFF | TGTGCCAGTACAGTGGCCGGAGGCGGGGAGCTGTTTTTT
NA | NA | TRBJ2-7 | TRBV9 | CASSVGRTVLYEQYF | TGTGCCAGCAGCGTAGGTAGGACAGTCCTCTACGAGCAGTACTTC
TRBD1 | NA | TRBJ1-2 | TRBV5-1 | CASSTGQPDRTF | TGCGCCAGCAGCACGGGACAGCCGGATAGGACCTTC
NA | NA | TRBJ2-7 | TRBV13 | CASSLQFSIRRDYEQYF | TGTGCCAGCAGCTTACAGTTTTCAATTCGCAGAGACTACGAGCAGTACTTC
TRBD1 | few | TRBJ2-7 | TRBV6-6 | CASSYSQTGAREQYF | TGTGCCAGCAGTTACTCTCAGACAGGGGCACGCGAGCAGTACTTC
NA | NA | TRBJ1-4 | TRBV2 | CASSAQISEKLFF | TGTGCCAGCAGTGCCCAGATTAGTGAAAAACTGTTTTTT